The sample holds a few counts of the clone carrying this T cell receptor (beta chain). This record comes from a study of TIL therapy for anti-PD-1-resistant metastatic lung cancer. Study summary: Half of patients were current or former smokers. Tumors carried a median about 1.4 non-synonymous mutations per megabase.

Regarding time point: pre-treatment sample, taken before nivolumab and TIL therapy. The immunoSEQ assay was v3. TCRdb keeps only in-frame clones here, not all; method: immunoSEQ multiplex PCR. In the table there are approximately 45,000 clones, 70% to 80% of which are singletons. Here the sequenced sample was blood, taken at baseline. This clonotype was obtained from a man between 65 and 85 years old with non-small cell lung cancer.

CDR3 in DNA: TGTGCCACCAGCAGAGGGGACGGGAACTATGGCTACACCTTC. The encoded protein is CATSRGDGNYGYTF. The V and J genes are TRBV15 and TRBJ1-2; possible D gene TRBD1, 5 bases. Germline assignment: CDR1 LNHNV and CDR2 YYDKDF (reference sequence). This CDR3 is 14 amino acids long. Deletions cut 1 base from V and 2 bases from J, with 8 bases between.